A single sample is the source of the 21 T cell receptor beta chains below, sequenced in a study of PD-1 blockade in mismatch repair-deficient tumors (dated by TCRdb to about 2017). Libraries were prepared through the immunoSEQ multiplex PCR assay. The table was pulled from immuneACCESS by TCRdb, which kept in-frame rearrangements only. Such tables lose some clones; where checked, under half of the loss comes from unresolved V genes, and the rest has no known cause. In this sample the table shows tens of thousands of clones, about 80% of which occur a single time. 3% to 3.5% of the sample comes from the top ten. The material sequenced was peripheral blood, taken 4 weeks after starting pembrolizumab. These receptor sequences come from an adult with mismatch repair-deficient cancer.

This chain joins TRBV30 and TRBJ2-1; 7 nucleotides match TRBD2. Germline-derived CDR1 and CDR2 are GTSNPN and SVGIG (reference sequence). The CDR3 length is 13 residues. Trimming at V came to 3 bases and at J to 7 bases, leaving 6 bases not matched to a gene. The CDR3 sequence is CAWSGRSYNEQFF. CDR3 sequence (DNA): TGTGCCTGGAGCGGGAGGTCGTATAATGAGCAGTTCTTC.

This clone turned up a few times. V gene TRBV11-3 combines with J gene TRBJ2-1; 10 nucleotides line up with TRBD2. The CDR3 contains 18 residues. After removal of 1 base from V and 4 bases from J, the junction contained 10 bases not matched to a gene. CDR1 and CDR2 from the germline V gene are SGHNT and YENEEA. The CDR3 sequence is CASSLGGGSGGGYNEQFF. CDR3 sequence (DNA): TGTGCCAGCAGCTTAGGAGGTGGGAGCGGGGGGGGTTACAATGAGCAGTTCTTC. The full variable domain, rest sourced from reference TRBV11-3 and TRBJ2-1, is EAGVVQSPRYKIIEKKQPVAFWCNPISGHNTLYWYLQNLGQGPELLIRYENEEAVDDSQLPKDRFSAERLKGVDSTLKIQPAELGDSAVYLCASSLGGGSGGGYNEQFFGPGTRLTVL.

V is TRBV11-2 and J is TRBJ2-1, with TRBD2 matching 7 bases. The CDR3 has 15 amino acids. V trimming: 5 bases; J trimming: 5 bases; junction bases outside the gene matches: 9. CDR1 and CDR2 (germline): SGHAT, FQNNGV. The CDR3 nucleotides are TGTGCCAGCAGCCCTCCAGGACTAGGTAACAATGAGCAGTTCTTC. It is translated as CASSPPGLGNNEQFF. The full variable domain, in which reference TRBV11-2 and TRBJ2-1 provide the parts outside the CDR3, is EAGVAQSPRYKIIEKRQSVAFWCNPISGHATLYWYQQILGQGPKLLIQFQNNGVVDDSQLPKDRFSAERLKGVDSTLKIQPAKLEDSAVYLCASSPPGLGNNEQFFGPGTRLTVL.

The chain links TRBV7-2 to TRBJ2-7, with a tentative D call TRBD1 (5 bases). Trimming removed 7 bases from V and 4 bases from J, with 17 bases in between. Germline V CDR1 and CDR2: SGHTA, FQGNSA. This CDR3 contains 14 residues. CDR3 amino acids: CASTLRVSGYEQYF. CDR3 sequence (DNA): TGTGCCAGCACCCTTAGAGTGTCAGGGTACGAGCAGTACTTC.

The table lists this clone with a count of one. This chain uses TRBV7-2 with TRBJ2-2; the D is unclear. This CDR3 has 15 amino acids. Germline CDR1 SGHTA, CDR2 FQGNSA. Trimming removed 2 bases at V and 2 bases at J, with 9 bases between. CDR3 sequence reads: CASSLRVLNTGELFF. The CDR3 bases are TGTGCCAGCAGCTTAAGAGTACTTAACACCGGGGAGCTGTTTTTT.

V gene TRBV30 combines with J gene TRBJ2-7, with 13 bases fitting TRBD2. This CDR3 contains 15 residues. Looked up from germline, CDR1 is GTSNPN and CDR2 is SVGIG (reference sequence). J was trimmed by 2 bases and V by 5 bases; bases with no gene match: 6. The DNA of the CDR3 is TGTGCCTGGGGCCCGGGACTAGCGGGACCCTACGAGCAGTACTTC. This codes for CAWGPGLAGPYEQYF.

CDR3 bases: TGTGCCAGCAGCTTAACGCCCAGCGGGACGCCCGAGCAGTACTTC. It encodes CASSLTPSGTPEQYF. V and J are TRBV7-3 and TRBJ2-7, with 7 bases fitting TRBD2. V lost 0 bases, J lost 6 bases, and 8 bases stayed unmatched. Per the germline V gene, CDR1 is SGHTA and CDR2 is FQGTGA. This CDR3 spans 15 amino acids.

This clone was seen only once. The chain carries TRBV5-8 and TRBJ2-1; weak D call: TRBD2 (6 bases). This CDR3 has 15 amino acids. Trimming pared 0 bases from V and 8 bases from J, leaving 15 bases between. Germline lookup yields CDR1 SGHTS and CDR2 YDEGEE. The CDR3 DNA sequence: TGTGCCAGCAGCTTGGTCGGGAGAAGAACGGATGAGCAGTTCTTC. Protein sequence: CASSLVGRRTDEQFF. The whole variable domain, remainder taken from reference TRBV5-8 and TRBJ2-1, is EAGVTQSPTHLIKTRGQQATLRCSPISGHTSVYWYQQALGLGLQFLLWYDEGEERNRGNFPPRFSGRQFPNYSSELNVNALELEDSALYLCASSLVGRRTDEQFFGPGTRLTVL.

This rearrangement joins TRBV4-1 to TRBJ2-7; D remains ambiguous. Germline-derived CDR1 and CDR2 are MGHRA and YSYEKL. V dropped 1 base and J dropped 3 bases, with 10 bases sitting between them. This CDR3 is built from 14 residues. The CDR3 DNA sequence: TGCGCCAGCAGCCAAGTACACGTGATCTACGAGCAGTACTTC. Its protein product is CASSQVHVIYEQYF.

The rearrangement uses TRBV30 and TRBJ2-1; TRBD2 matches 11 bases. There are 15 residues in the CDR3. The junction had 8 bases not matched to a gene; V was cut back by 4 bases and J by 6 bases. CDR1 GTSNPN and CDR2 SVGIG come from the germline V gene (reference sequence). This CDR3 is CAWTTSGRFSNEQFF. The CDR3 DNA follows: TGTGCCTGGACAACTAGCGGGAGATTCTCCAATGAGCAGTTCTTC.

This clone occurred a few times. V gene TRBV27 combines with J gene TRBJ2-7; TRBD1 matches at 7 bases. This CDR3 is 15 amino acids long. Losses at the gene ends were 2 bases for V and 3 bases for J; bases not matched to a gene: 7. The germline gives CDR1 MNHEY, CDR2 SMNVEV (reference sequence). The CDR3 loop reads CASSLVSTGSYEQYF. CDR3 DNA: TGTGCCAGCAGTTTAGTTTCGACAGGGAGCTACGAGCAGTACTTC.

This rearrangement joins TRBV15 to TRBJ1-4; 9 bases are shared with TRBD1. The CDR3 contains 15 residues. Germline V lookup: CDR1 LNHNV, CDR2 YYDKDF (reference sequence). Germline trimming cut 1 base from V and 7 bases from J; bases unmatched to any gene: 4. The CDR3: CATSRAGQGGEKLFF. Written as DNA, the CDR3 is TGTGCCACCAGCAGAGCGGGACAGGGCGGTGAAAAACTGTTTTTT.

This clone was found once. The chain recombines TRBV5-6 with TRBJ2-3; 9 positions match TRBD2. CDR3 length: 16 residues. Per the germline V gene, CDR1 is SGHDT and CDR2 is YYEEEE. V gave up 4 bases and J gave up 3 bases; unmatched junction bases: 9. For the CDR3, the DNA is TGTGCCAGCAGCCTACGTAGCGGGAGTTTGACAGATACGCAGTATTTT. This sequence encodes CASSLRSGSLTDTQYF.

V usage is TRBV14 and J usage is TRBJ2-7; 7 bases align to TRBD2. Germline trimming cut 4 bases from V and 4 bases from J; bases unmatched to any gene: 7. Looked up from germline, CDR1 is SGHDN and CDR2 is FVKESK. There are 14 residues in the CDR3. Here the CDR3 reads CASSPGLGWYEQYF. For the CDR3, the DNA is TGTGCCAGCAGCCCTGGACTAGGGTGGTACGAGCAGTACTTC. Drawing the rest from reference TRBV14 and TRBJ2-7, the complete variable domain is EAGVTQFPSHSVIEKGQTVTLRCDPISGHDNLYWYRRVMGKEIKFLLHFVKESKQDESGMPNNRFLAERTGGTYSTLKVQPAELEDSGVYFCASSPGLGWYEQYFGPGTRLTVT.

The chain is built from TRBV19 and TRBJ2-7; possibly TRBD1 for D (5 bases). This CDR3 is 13 amino acids long. V was pared by 1 base and J by 2 bases, with 6 bases between. Germline CDR1 is LNHDA and CDR2 is SQIVND (reference sequence). Written as DNA, the CDR3 is TGTGCCAGTAGTATAGGGACAACCTACGAGCAGTACTTC. Protein sequence: CASSIGTTYEQYF.

The chain is built from TRBV19 and TRBJ2-2, with 8 bases aligning to TRBD1. Germline trimming cut 6 bases from V and 0 bases from J; bases unmatched to any gene: 3. The CDR3 spans 15 residues. Germline V lookup: CDR1 LNHDA, CDR2 SQIVND (reference sequence). Here the CDR3 reads CASRKQGANTGELFF. The DNA of the CDR3 is TGTGCCAGTAGAAAACAGGGGGCGAACACCGGGGAGCTGTTTTTT.

V is TRBV5-1 and J is TRBJ1-1; no clear D. CDR3 length equals 15 residues. The germline V gene encodes CDR1 SGHRS and CDR2 YFSETQ. The V end was cut by 1 base, the J end by 1 base, with 11 bases between. This chain's CDR3 is CASSLFVSPNTEAFF. The CDR3 DNA follows: TGCGCCAGCAGCTTGTTTGTCAGTCCGAACACTGAAGCTTTCTTT.

CDR3 in amino acids: CASSYSRTSGFNEQFF. In DNA, the CDR3 is TGTGCCAGCAGTTACAGTCGGACTAGCGGGTTCAATGAGCAGTTCTTC. The chain has TRBV6-6 and TRBJ2-1; 11 bases line up with TRBD2. This CDR3 comprises 16 residues. CDR1 is MNHNY and CDR2 is SVGAGI in the germline V gene (reference sequence). The trim removed 2 bases at V and 6 bases at J, leaving 6 bases unmatched.

The chain is built from TRBV5-1 and TRBJ2-5; D is unclear. Trimming left V 4 bases short and J 3 bases short, with 10 bases between. Germline-derived CDR1 and CDR2 are SGHRS and YFSETQ. The CDR3 length is 13 residues. CDR3 DNA: TGCGCCAGCAGCCGAACCTGGGAAGAGACCCAGTACTTC. It yields the protein CASSRTWEETQYF.

This chain links TRBV5-6 with TRBJ2-5, with D tentatively TRBD2 (6 bases). Germline CDR1 reads SGHDT; CDR2 reads YYEEEE. V lost 2 bases and J lost 1, with 12 bases in between. The CDR3 loop spans 15 amino acids. In DNA form, the CDR3 reads TGTGCCAGCAGCTTCGGGGGTCTAGGCCAAGAGACCCAGTACTTC. Amino acid sequence: CASSFGGLGQETQYF.

The chain carries TRBV5-6 and TRBJ2-7, with 7 bases fitting TRBD2. Per germline, CDR1 SGHDT and CDR2 YYEEEE. The CDR3 spans 14 residues. J gave up 6 bases and V 2 bases, and 8 bases lay outside the gene matches. CDR3 amino acids: CASSFGGSVGEQYF. CDR3 DNA sequence: TGTGCCAGCAGCTTCGGCGGGAGTGTCGGCGAGCAGTACTTC.